These T cell receptor beta chains were read from a single sample in a study of blood T cells in healthy people across ages. Via MiXCR, TCRdb re-called the 5' RACE reads, giving one row per CDR3 protein. This table holds 1.8 million or so distinct CDR3 sequences, about 39% found once. Material for sequencing was blood. These receptors were collected from a human donor in good health. CDR3s include the opening cysteine and the closing phenylalanine or tryptophan. D genes are given only for firm matches. Part of the rows lack a size; the others show once, few, many or a class for expanded clones.

clone_size	v_call	j_call	d_call	cdr3_nt	cdr3_aa
.	TRBV3-1	TRBJ2-5	TRBD2	TGTGCCAGCAGCGGGAACAGCGGGGGACTTCAAGAGACCCAGTACTTC	CASSGNSGGLQETQYF
.	TRBV5-1	TRBJ2-1	TRBD2	TGCGCCAGCAGCTTGACAGCGGGGGCAAGTGGTGAGCAGTTCTTC	CASSLTAGASGEQFF
.	TRBV29-1	TRBJ1-2	TRBD1	TGCAGCGTTGGGGGAGAAGGTCCCCTGACAGGGGCCGGTGGCTACACCTTC	CSVGGEGPLTGAGGYTF
few	TRBV4-1	TRBJ2-7	.	TGCGCCAGCAGCCAAGGGCCCCCCCAGGCAAACTGGATTTTCCCCTACGAGCAGTACTTC	CASSQGPPQANWIFPYEQYF
.	TRBV30	TRBJ1-5	.	TGTGCCTGGAGCAGGGAGGTCAGTCAGCCCCAGCATTTT	CAWSREVSQPQHF
.	TRBV4-2	TRBJ2-3	.	TGTGCCAGCAGCCAAGTAGGGTTCACAGATACGCAGTATTTT	CASSQVGFTDTQYF
.	TRBV12-3/TRBV12-4	TRBJ2-5	.	TGTGCCAGCAGTTTAGGACTACAGGGTAGGGAGACCCAGTACTTC	CASSLGLQGRETQYF
few	TRBV5-6	TRBJ2-7	TRBD1	TGTGCCAGCAGCTTAACGGACAGGGAGATGCAAGAGCAGTACTTC	CASSLTDREMQEQYF
few	TRBV29-1	TRBJ2-7	.	TGCAGCGTTGAAGTAACAGGGATTCACGAGCAGTACTTC	CSVEVTGIHEQYF
few	TRBV30	TRBJ1-2	TRBD1	TGTGCCTGGACAGGGGGCAACTATGGCTACACCTTC	CAWTGGNYGYTF
.	TRBV5-1	TRBJ1-2	.	TGCGCCAGCAGCGAGCAGCCGGACAGCCCCTATGGCTACACCTTC	CASSEQPDSPYGYTF
few	TRBV9	TRBJ2-7	.	TGTGCCAGCAGCGTAGCTCCAGGTACCTACAATGAGCAGTACTTC	CASSVAPGTYNEQYF
.	TRBV7-3	TRBJ2-4	.	TGTGCCAGCAGCTTAATTTCTTCCAGGGCGACCAAAAACATTCAGTACTTC	CASSLISSRATKNIQYF
.	TRBV7-2	TRBJ1-1	.	TGTGCCAGCAGCTTAGTTGCATCAAACACTGAAGCTTTCTTT	CASSLVASNTEAFF
once	TRBV7-2	TRBJ2-7	TRBD2	TGTGCCAGCAGCTTAGCGTCGGGGACTAGCGGGTACGAGCAGTACTTC	CASSLASGTSGYEQYF
.	TRBV12-3/TRBV12-4	TRBJ2-3	TRBD1	TGTGCCAGCAGGCCCCGGGACAGGGTGAGGACAGATGTGCAGTATTTT	CASRPRDRVRTDVQYF
.	TRBV10-3	TRBJ2-3	.	TGTGCCATCAGTGAAGGGTCCGTTCAGACCACAGATACGCAGTATTTT	CAISEGSVQTTDTQYF
.	TRBV19	TRBJ1-2	TRBD1	TGTGCCAGTACCTCCATGTGGGACAGCTCTAACTATGGCTACACCTTC	CASTSMWDSSNYGYTF
few	TRBV27	TRBJ1-2	.	TGTGCCAGCGGACACTTATATGGCTACACCTTC	CASGHLYGYTF
.	TRBV20-1	TRBJ2-7	TRBD2	TGCAGTGCTAGAGCTCGAGCGGGGTACGAGCAGTACTTC	CSARARAGYEQYF
few	TRBV12-3/TRBV12-4	TRBJ1-2	TRBD1	TGTGCCAGCAGTACCACAGGGGGTTACTATGGCTACACCTTC	CASSTTGGYYGYTF
.	TRBV20-1	TRBJ2-3	TRBD2	TGCAGTGCTAGAGATCAGGGACTAGTAAATAGAGATACGCAGTATTTT	CSARDQGLVNRDTQYF
.	TRBV5-6	TRBJ2-5	.	TGTGCCAGCAGCCGCGGTCGCAGCTACCAAGAGACCCAGTACTTC	CASSRGRSYQETQYF
.	TRBV18	TRBJ1-2	.	TGTGCCAGCTCACCATCGAGTCAGGCCTATGGCTACACCTTC	CASSPSSQAYGYTF
.	TRBV28	TRBJ2-7	TRBD1	TGTGCCAGCACTCAGACCGGACAGGGTGGCCACGAGCAGTACTTC	CASTQTGQGGHEQYF
few	TRBV7-6	TRBJ2-6	TRBD2	TGTGCCAGCAGCTCCCGGACTAGTAGGACTGGGGCCAACGTCCTGACTTTC	CASSSRTSRTGANVLTF
few	TRBV2	TRBJ1-5	.	TGTGCCAGCAGTGAAGCAGCCTTGGGCAATCAGCCCCAGCATTTT	CASSEAALGNQPQHF